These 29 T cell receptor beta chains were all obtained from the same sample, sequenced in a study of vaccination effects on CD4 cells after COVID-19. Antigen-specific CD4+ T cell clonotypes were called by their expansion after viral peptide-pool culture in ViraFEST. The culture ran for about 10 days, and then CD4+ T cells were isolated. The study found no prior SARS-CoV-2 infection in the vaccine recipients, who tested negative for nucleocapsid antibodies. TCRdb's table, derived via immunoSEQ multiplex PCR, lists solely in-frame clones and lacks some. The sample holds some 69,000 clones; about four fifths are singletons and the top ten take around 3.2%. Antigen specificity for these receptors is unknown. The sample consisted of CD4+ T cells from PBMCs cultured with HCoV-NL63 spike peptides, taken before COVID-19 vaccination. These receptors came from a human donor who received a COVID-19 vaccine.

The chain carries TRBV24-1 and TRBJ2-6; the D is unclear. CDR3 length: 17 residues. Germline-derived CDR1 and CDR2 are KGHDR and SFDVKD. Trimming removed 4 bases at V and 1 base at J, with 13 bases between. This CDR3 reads CATSEKGLGSGANVLTF. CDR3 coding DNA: TGTGCCACCAGTGAGAAAGGGCTTGGTTCTGGGGCCAACGTCCTGACTTTC.

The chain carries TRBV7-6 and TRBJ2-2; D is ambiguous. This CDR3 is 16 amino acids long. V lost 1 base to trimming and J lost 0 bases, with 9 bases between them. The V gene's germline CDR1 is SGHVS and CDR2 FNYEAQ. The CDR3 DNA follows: TGTGCCAGCAGCTTAGGTGGCGGTACGAACACCGGGGAGCTGTTTTTT. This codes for CASSLGGGTNTGELFF.

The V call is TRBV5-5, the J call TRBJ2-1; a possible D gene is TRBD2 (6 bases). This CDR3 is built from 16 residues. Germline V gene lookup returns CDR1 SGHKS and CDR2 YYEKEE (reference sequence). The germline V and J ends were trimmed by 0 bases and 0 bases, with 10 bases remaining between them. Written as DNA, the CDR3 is TGTGCCAGCAGCTTGGCGGCTAGCGCCTCCTACAATGAGCAGTTCTTC. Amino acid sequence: CASSLAASASYNEQFF.

The CDR3 here is CASKSKTTGLNEKLFF. For the CDR3, the DNA is TGTGCCAGTAAAAGCAAAACGACAGGGCTTAATGAAAAACTGTTTTTT. The chain carries TRBV19 and TRBJ1-4; 7 bases agree with TRBD1. Trimming cost V 7 bases and J 4 bases; bases outside gene matches: 12. CDR1 is LNHDA and CDR2 is SQIVND in the germline V gene (reference sequence). CDR3 length: 16 residues.

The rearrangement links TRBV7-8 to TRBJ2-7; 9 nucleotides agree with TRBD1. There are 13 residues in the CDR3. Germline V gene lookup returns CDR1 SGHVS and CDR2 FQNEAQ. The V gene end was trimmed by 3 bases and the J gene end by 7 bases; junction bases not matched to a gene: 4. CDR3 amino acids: CASSLGQGLEQYV. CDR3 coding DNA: TGTGCCAGCAGCTTGGGACAGGGATTAGAGCAGTACGTC.

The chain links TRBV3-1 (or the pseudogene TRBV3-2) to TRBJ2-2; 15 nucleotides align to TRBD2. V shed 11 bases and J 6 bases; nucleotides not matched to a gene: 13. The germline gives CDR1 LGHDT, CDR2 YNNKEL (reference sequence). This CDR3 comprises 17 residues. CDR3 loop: CARKAGLAGGTSGELFF. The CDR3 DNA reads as TGTGCCCGAAAGGCGGGACTAGCGGGGGGCACTTCCGGGGAGCTGTTTTTT.

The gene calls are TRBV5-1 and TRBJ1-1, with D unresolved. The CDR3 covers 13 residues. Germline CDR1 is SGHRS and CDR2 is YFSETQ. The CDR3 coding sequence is TGCGCTTCGAGCCGGGGTATGAACACTGAAGCTTTCTTT. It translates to CASSRGMNTEAFF.

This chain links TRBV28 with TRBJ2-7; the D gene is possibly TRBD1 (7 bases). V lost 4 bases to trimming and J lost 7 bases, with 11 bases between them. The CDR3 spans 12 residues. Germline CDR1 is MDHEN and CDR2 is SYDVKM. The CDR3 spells CASSYPGGEQYV. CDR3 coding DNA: TGTGCCAGCAGTTACCCAGGGGGGGAGCAGTACGTC.

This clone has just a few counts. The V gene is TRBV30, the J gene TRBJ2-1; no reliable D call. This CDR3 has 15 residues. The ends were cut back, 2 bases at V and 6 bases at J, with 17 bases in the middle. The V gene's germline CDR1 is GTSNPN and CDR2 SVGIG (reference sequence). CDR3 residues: CAWSKYAVEGNEQFF. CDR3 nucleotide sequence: TGTGCCTGGAGTAAATATGCGGTCGAAGGCAATGAGCAGTTCTTC.

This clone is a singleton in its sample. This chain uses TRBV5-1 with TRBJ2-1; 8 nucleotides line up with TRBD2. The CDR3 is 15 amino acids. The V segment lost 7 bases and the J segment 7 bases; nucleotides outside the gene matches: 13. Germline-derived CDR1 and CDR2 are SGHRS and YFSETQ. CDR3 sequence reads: CASGTRSGGANEQFF. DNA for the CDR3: TGCGCCAGCGGGACCCGGAGCGGGGGCGCAAATGAGCAGTTCTTC.

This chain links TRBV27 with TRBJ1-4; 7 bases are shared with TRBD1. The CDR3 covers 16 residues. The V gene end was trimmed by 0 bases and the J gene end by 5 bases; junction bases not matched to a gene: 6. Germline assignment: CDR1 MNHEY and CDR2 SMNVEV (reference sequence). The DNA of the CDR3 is TGTGCCAGCAGTTTATCCCTGACAGGGAGAAATGAAAAACTGTTTTTT. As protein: CASSLSLTGRNEKLFF.

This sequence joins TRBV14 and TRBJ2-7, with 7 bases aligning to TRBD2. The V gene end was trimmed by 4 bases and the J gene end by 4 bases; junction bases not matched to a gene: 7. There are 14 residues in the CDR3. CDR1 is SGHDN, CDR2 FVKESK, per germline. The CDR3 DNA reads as TGTGCCAGCAGCCCCGCCTGGGGGGGGTACGAGCAGTACGTC. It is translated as CASSPAWGGYEQYV.

CDR3 nucleotides: TGCGCCAGCAGCTTGGATGCAACTAATGAAAAACTGTTTTTT. Its protein is CASSLDATNEKLFF. The rearrangement links TRBV5-1 to TRBJ1-4; no definite D call. CDR3 length equals 14 residues. Trimming shortened V by 0 bases and J by 0 bases, and 3 bases separated the two germline ends. Germline loops: CDR1 SGHRS, CDR2 YFSETQ.

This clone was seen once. The CDR3 sequence: CASSLNGLEAFF. CDR3 bases: TGTGCCAGCAGTTTAAATGGGCTTGAAGCTTTCTTT. V gene TRBV12-3 or TRBV12-4 combines with J gene TRBJ1-1; D unresolved. Trimming cost V 2 bases and J 7 bases, with 8 bases left between them. The CDR3 is 12 residues long.

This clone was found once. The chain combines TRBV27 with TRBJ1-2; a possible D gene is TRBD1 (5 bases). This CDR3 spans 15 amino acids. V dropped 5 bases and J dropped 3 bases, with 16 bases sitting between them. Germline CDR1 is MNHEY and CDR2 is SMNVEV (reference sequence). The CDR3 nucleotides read TGTGCCAGCAGTCCTCTCGGGGGAGTAGACTATGGCTACACCTTC. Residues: CASSPLGGVDYGYTF.

CDR3 nucleotide sequence: TGTGCCAGCAGCGTAGATCATCACACCGGGGAGCTGTTTTTT. Translating it yields CASSVDHHTGELFF. This rearrangement joins TRBV9 to TRBJ2-2; no clear D. Trimming shortened V by 0 bases and J by 3 bases, and 6 bases separated the two germline ends. The germline V gene has CDR1 SGDLS and CDR2 YYNGEE. This CDR3 comprises 14 residues.

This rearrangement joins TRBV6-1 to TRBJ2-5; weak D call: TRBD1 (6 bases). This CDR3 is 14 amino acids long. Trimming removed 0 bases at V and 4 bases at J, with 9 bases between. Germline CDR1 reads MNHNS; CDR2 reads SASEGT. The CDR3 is CASSEAGRGETQYF. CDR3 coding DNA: TGTGCCAGCAGTGAAGCGGGCAGGGGAGAGACCCAGTACTTC.

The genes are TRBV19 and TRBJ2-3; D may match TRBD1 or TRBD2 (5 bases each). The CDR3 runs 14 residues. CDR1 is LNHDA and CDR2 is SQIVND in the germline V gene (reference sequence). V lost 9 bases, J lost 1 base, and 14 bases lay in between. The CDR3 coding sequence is TGTGCCAGCGGGACCCCCGGGGGCACAGATACGCAGTATTTT. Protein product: CASGTPGGTDTQYF.

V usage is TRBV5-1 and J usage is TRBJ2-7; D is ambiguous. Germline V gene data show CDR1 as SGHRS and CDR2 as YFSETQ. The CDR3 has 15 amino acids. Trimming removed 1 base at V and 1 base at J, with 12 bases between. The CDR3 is CASSLIPDRSYEQYV. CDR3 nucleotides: TGCGCCAGCAGCTTGATTCCCGACCGTTCCTACGAGCAGTACGTC.

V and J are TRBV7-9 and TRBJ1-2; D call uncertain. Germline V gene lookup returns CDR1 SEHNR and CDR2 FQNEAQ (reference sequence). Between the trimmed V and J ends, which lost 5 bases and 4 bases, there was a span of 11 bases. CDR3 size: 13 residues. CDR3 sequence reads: CASSAVPPYGYTF. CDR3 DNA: TGTGCCAGCAGCGCCGTCCCGCCCTATGGCTACACCTTC.

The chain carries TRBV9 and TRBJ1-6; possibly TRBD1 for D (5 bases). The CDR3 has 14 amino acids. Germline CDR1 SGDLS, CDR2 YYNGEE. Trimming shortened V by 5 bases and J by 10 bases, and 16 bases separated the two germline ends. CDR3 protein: CASSPGGVGSPLHF. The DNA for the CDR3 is TGTGCCAGCAGTCCGGGGGGGGTTGGGTCACCCCTCCACTTT.

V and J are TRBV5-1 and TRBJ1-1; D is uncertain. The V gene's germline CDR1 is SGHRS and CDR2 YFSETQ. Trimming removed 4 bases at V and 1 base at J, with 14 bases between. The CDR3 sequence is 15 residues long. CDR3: CASSPEWVTNTEAFF. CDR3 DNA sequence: TGCGCCAGCAGCCCGGAGTGGGTTACGAACACTGAAGCTTTCTTT. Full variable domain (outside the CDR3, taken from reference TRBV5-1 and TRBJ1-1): KAGVTQTPRYLIKTRGQQVTLSCSPISGHRSVSWYQQTPGQGLQFLFEYFSETQRNKGNFPGRFSGRQFSNSRSEMNVSTLELGDSALYLCASSPEWVTNTEAFFGQGTRLTVV.

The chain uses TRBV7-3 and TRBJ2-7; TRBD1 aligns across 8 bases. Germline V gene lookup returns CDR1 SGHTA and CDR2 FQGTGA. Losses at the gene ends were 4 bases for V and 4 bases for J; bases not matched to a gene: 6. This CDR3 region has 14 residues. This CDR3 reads CASSSRQGRYEQYV. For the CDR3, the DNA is TGTGCCAGCAGCTCCCGACAGGGGAGATACGAGCAGTACGTC.

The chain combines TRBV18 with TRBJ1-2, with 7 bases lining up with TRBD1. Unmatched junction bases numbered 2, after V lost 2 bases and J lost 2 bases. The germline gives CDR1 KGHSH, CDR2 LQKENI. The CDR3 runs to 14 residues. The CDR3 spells CASSPSGQNYGYTF. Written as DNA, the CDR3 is TGTGCCAGCTCACCATCGGGACAGAACTATGGCTACACCTTC. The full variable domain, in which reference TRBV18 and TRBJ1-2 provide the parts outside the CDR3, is NAGVMQNPRHLVRRRGQEARLRCSPMKGHSHVYWYRQLPEEGLKFMVYLQKENIIDESGMPKERFSAEFPKEGPSILRIQQVVRGDSAAYFCASSPSGQNYGYTFGSGTRLTVV.

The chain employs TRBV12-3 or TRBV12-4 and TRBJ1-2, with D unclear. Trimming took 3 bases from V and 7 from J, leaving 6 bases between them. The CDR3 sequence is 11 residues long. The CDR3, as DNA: TGTGCCAGCAGTTTGAAAGCTGGCTACACCTTC. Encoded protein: CASSLKAGYTF.

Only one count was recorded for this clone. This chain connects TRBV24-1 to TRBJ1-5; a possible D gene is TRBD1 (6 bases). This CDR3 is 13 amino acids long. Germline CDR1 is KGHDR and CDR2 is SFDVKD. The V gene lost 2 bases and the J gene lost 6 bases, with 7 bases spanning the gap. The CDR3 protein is CATSDWGPQPQHF. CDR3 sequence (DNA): TGTGCCACCAGTGATTGGGGGCCTCAGCCCCAGCATTTT.

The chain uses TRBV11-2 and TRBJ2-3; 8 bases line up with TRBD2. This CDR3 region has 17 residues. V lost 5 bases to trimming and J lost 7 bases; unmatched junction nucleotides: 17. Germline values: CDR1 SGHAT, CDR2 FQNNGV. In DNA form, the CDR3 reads TGTGCCAGCAGCCTCCCGACCGCCGGGAGGGTGGAAAATACGCAGTATTTT. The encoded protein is CASSLPTAGRVENTQYF.

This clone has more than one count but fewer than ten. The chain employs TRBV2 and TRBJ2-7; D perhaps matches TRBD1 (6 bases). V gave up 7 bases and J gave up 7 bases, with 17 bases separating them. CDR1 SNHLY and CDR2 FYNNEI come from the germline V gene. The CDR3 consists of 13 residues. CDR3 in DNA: TGTGCCAGCAACCTACAGGGTCAAGGAGAGCAGTACGTC. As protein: CASNLQGQGEQYV.

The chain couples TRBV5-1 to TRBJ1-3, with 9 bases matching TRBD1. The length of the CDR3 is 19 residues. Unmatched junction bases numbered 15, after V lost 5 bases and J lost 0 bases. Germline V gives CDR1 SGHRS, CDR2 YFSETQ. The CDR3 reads CASSLGRTGGRGSGNTIYF. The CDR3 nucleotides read TGCGCCAGCAGTCTTGGGCGAACAGGGGGCCGGGGCTCTGGAAACACCATATATTTT.